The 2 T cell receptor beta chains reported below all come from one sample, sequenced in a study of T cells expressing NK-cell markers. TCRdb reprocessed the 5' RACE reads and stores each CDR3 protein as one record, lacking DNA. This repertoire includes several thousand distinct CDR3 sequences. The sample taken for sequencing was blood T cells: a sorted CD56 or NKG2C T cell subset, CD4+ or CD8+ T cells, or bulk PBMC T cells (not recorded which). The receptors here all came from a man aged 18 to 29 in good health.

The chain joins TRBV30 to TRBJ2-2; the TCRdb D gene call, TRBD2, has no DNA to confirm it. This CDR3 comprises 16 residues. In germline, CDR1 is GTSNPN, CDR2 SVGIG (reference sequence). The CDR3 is CAWSSYGSGDTGELFF.

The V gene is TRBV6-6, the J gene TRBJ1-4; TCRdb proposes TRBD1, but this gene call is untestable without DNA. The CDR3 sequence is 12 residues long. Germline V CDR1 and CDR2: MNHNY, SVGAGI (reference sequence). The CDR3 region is CASSPGDEKLFF.